This T cell receptor beta chain was recorded in a study of OX40 agonist ivuxolimab in advanced cancers. This CDR3 has 15 residues. The germline V gene encodes CDR1 SGHDT and CDR2 YYEEEE. V lost 4 bases, J lost 7 bases, and 10 bases stayed unmatched. Measured with immunoSEQ multiplex PCR; TCRdb has only the in-frame clones, and not every one. The sample lists roughly 19,000 clones; roughly 72% were seen once. To note about this clone: Its matching antigen is unknown.

Study-level points and caveats: The work left the antigen specificity of expanded peripheral T cells undetermined. On average, CD8+ T cells had more expanded clones than CD4+.

This material consisted of CD4+ or CD8+ T cells sorted from blood, taken in a trial of the OX40 agonist ivuxolimab. The receptor's source is an adult with an advanced solid tumor such as melanoma, head and neck, liver or kidney cancer. The chain links TRBV5-6 to TRBJ1-2; 10 bases agree with TRBD1. In DNA, the CDR3 is TGTGCCAGCAGCAGGGAGGGACAGGGGAGGTTTGGCTACACCTTC. The encoded protein is CASSREGQGRFGYTF. The full variable domain, with the rest looked up from reference TRBV5-6 and TRBJ1-2, is DAGVTQSPTHLIKTRGQQVTLRCSPKSGHDTVSWYQQALGQGPQFIFQYYEEEERQRGNFPDRFSGHQFPNYSSELNVNALLLGDSALYLCASSREGQGRFGYTFGSGTRLTVV.